There are many counts of the clone carrying this TCR beta chain. The data are from a study of molecular identifiers for immune sequencing clone quantification. TCRdb used MiXCR to reprocess the PCR reads, holding one entry per CDR3 protein. The sample contains about half a million distinct CDR3 sequences, about 26% of which appear only once. The CDR3 consists of 15 residues. CDR1 is SGHRS, CDR2 YFSETQ, per germline. With 0 bases removed from V and 0 bases from J, the gap between germline ends came to 9 bases. The chain links TRBV5-1 to TRBJ1-1; no reliable D call. The sequencing input was naive CD8+ T cells from blood, with Jurkat cell RNA spiked in. Sample subset: FACS-sorted CD8+CD4-CCR7+CD45RA+ naive T cells. The receptor was derived from a human donor in good health. Some libraries in this study had Jurkat cell RNA spiked in. The CDR3 DNA is TGCGCCAGCAGCTTGGGCGCAGACCTGAACACTGAAGCTTTCTTT. Translation gives CASSLGADLNTEAFF.